The rows below give T cell receptor beta chains drawn from one sample of a study of T cell responses to AZD1222 COVID-19 vaccine. Using immunoSEQ multiplex PCR, the repertoire was profiled, and TCRdb retains in-frame clones only, with some absent. This table holds fewer than 120,000 clones, roughly 89% found once. Sequences were derived from peripheral blood, sampled 28 days after the second AZD1222 dose. The origin of the receptors is an adult who received the AZD1222 COVID-19 vaccine. CDR3s include the opening cysteine and the closing phenylalanine or tryptophan. The D gene is left open where the match is weak. Clone size, where shown, is once, few, many, or a class for clones that have expanded.

cdr3_nt cdr3_aa clone_size j_call v_call d_call
TGTGCCAGCAGCCCTTTCGGGGGACAGCTATATGCAACTAATGAAAAACTGTTTTTT CASSPFGGQLYATNEKLFF NA TRBJ1-4 TRBV7-9 TRBD1
TGCGCCAGCAGCTTACAGGGCTTGAGGGCTTATAATTCACCCCTCCACTTT CASSLQGLRAYNSPLHF NA TRBJ1-6 TRBV5-1 NA
TGTGCCAGCTCCGGTCTCGGAAACACCATATATTTT CASSGLGNTIYF NA TRBJ1-3 TRBV18 NA
TGTGCCAGCAGCGCACAGGGCTATGGCTACACCTTC CASSAQGYGYTF NA TRBJ1-2 TRBV3-1/TRBV3-2 NA
TGCGCCAGCCTGACAGGGGACACTGAAGCTTTCTTT CASLTGDTEAFF NA TRBJ1-1 TRBV10-2 TRBD1
TGTGCCAGACCTTCAGGGGGCGGGGACACTGAAGCTTTCTTT CARPSGGGDTEAFF NA TRBJ1-1 TRBV2 TRBD1
TGTGCCAGCAGCTTGGGGGGACCGGGAAACACCATATATTTT CASSLGGPGNTIYF NA TRBJ1-3 TRBV5-5 NA
TGCAGCGTTGCGGGACGGAGGGACTACACCTTC CSVAGRRDYTF NA TRBJ1-2 TRBV29-1 NA
TGTGCCAGCAGCTTGGGTGAGCAGTTCTTC CASSLGEQFF once TRBJ2-1 TRBV11-2 NA
TGTGCCATCAGTGAGTCGACAGGGAGGGGTGGCTACACCTTC CAISESTGRGGYTF NA TRBJ1-2 TRBV10-3 TRBD1
TGTGCCAGCCGAAGGCGGGACAGGGTGAATCAGCCCCAGCATTTT CASRRRDRVNQPQHF NA TRBJ1-5 TRBV5-6 TRBD1
TGTGCCAGCAGCCGGGACAGGAATCAGCCCCAGCATTTT CASSRDRNQPQHF NA TRBJ1-5 TRBV28 TRBD1
TGTGCCACCAGCAGAGGCGGGGCGTCGGCCACTGAAGCTTTCTTT CATSRGGASATEAFF NA TRBJ1-1 TRBV15 NA
TGTGCCAGCAGTTGGGGACTAGCGGGATGGGGCGGCACAGATACGCAGTATTTT CASSWGLAGWGGTDTQYF NA TRBJ2-3 TRBV28 TRBD2
TGTGCCAGCAGCCGTCCCGGGACTACCACCTACGAGCAGTACTTC CASSRPGTTTYEQYF NA TRBJ2-7 TRBV6-2/TRBV6-3 TRBD2
TGTGCCAGCAGCTCCCGGGGACAGGGTAACACTGAAGCTTTCTTT CASSSRGQGNTEAFF NA TRBJ1-1 TRBV27 TRBD1
TGTGCCAGTAGTATCCGTAGCGGGGGGTCCTACAATGAGCAGTTCTTC CASSIRSGGSYNEQFF NA TRBJ2-1 TRBV19 TRBD2
TGTGCCTGGAGCTCGGGACAGGGGGCCTATAATGAAAAACTGTTTTTT CAWSSGQGAYNEKLFF NA TRBJ1-4 TRBV30 TRBD1
TGTGCCAGCAGTTACTGGCAGGGACACCTCCCGGAAAAACTGTTTTTT CASSYWQGHLPEKLFF NA TRBJ1-4 TRBV6-2/TRBV6-3 NA
TGTGCCAGCAGAGAAACAGGGTACAATCAGCCCCAGCATTTT CASRETGYNQPQHF few TRBJ1-5 TRBV2 NA
TGTGCCAGCAGCCCAAACAACTTATTCACAGATACGCAGTATTTT CASSPNNLFTDTQYF NA TRBJ2-3 TRBV7-2 NA
TGTGCCAGCAGTGAGGGTATCCACAAGATAATGAACACTGAAGCTTTCTTT CASSEGIHKIMNTEAFF NA TRBJ1-1 TRBV2 NA
TGTGCCAGCAGCTTAGCGGTAGCTAGCGAGAAATGGGAGACCCAGTACTTC CASSLAVASEKWETQYF once TRBJ2-5 TRBV7-6 NA
TGTGCCAGCAGTGATCCGACTAGCGGGAGTCACGAGCAGTACTTC CASSDPTSGSHEQYF NA TRBJ2-7 TRBV6-4 TRBD2
TGTGCCAGCAGCCCTGGGGAGGTTAGCTATGGCTACACCTTC CASSPGEVSYGYTF NA TRBJ1-2 TRBV7-8 NA
TGTGCCAGCAGCCAAGTCGGTGCAGGGATGGGCGAGCAGTACTTC CASSQVGAGMGEQYF NA TRBJ2-7 TRBV14 NA
TGTGCCAGTAGTATAGGCAGGGGAGGCGGTTTGAATCAGCCCCAGCATTTT CASSIGRGGGLNQPQHF NA TRBJ1-5 TRBV19 NA
TGTGCCAGCAGCCCGGGGGGTTACGAGCAGTACTTC CASSPGGYEQYF NA TRBJ2-7 TRBV7-9 TRBD2
TGTGCCAGCAGTCGAGACAGAACTAATGAAAAACTGTTTTTT CASSRDRTNEKLFF NA TRBJ1-4 TRBV6-5 NA
TGTGCCAGCAGCCAGATCCTCAGGGGATACGAGCAGTACTTC CASSQILRGYEQYF NA TRBJ2-7 TRBV6-5 NA
TGTGCCACCAGCAGGACAGGGGCCGGGGCCAACGTCCTGACTTTC CATSRTGAGANVLTF NA TRBJ2-6 TRBV15 TRBD1
TGTGCCAGCAGGGATGGGACAGGGGATAATGAAAAACTGTTTTTT CASRDGTGDNEKLFF NA TRBJ1-4 TRBV5-4 TRBD1
TGTGCCAGCACCTCCAAGAGGCCCGGGACTAGCGGATTCAATGAGCAGTTCTTC CASTSKRPGTSGFNEQFF once TRBJ2-1 TRBV7-8 TRBD2
TGTGCCAGCAGCCCCGGACAGGGAGGGACCCAGTACTTC CASSPGQGGTQYF NA TRBJ2-5 TRBV11-3 TRBD1
TGCGCCAGCAGTGACGCTAGCGGGAGCCCTCCGTACTTC CASSDASGSPPYF NA TRBJ2-7 TRBV10-1 TRBD2
TGTGCCAGCAGCTTAGCGGGGGCAAATCAGCCCCAGCATTTT CASSLAGANQPQHF NA TRBJ1-5 TRBV11-2 NA
TGCAGCGTCGTCGGGACAGTCTATGGCTACACCTTC CSVVGTVYGYTF few TRBJ1-2 TRBV29-1 TRBD1
TGCGCCAGCAGCCAACAGATCCAAGAGACCCAGTACTTC CASSQQIQETQYF NA TRBJ2-5 TRBV4-1 NA
TGTGCCAGCAGCGCCACTGTGGGAGACTATGGCTACACCTTC CASSATVGDYGYTF NA TRBJ1-2 TRBV9 NA
TGCGCCAGCAGCAAAGGGACAGGGGCCAGAACCGGGGAGCTGTTTTTT CASSKGTGARTGELFF NA TRBJ2-2 TRBV5-1 TRBD1
TGTGCCAGCAGCTTAGTCGTCGGCGGGAGGGGTAACACCGGGGAGCTGTTTTTT CASSLVVGGRGNTGELFF NA TRBJ2-2 TRBV11-2 TRBD2
TGTGCCAGCAGCTTAGCAAGGGATCAGCCCCAGCATTTT CASSLARDQPQHF NA TRBJ1-5 TRBV11-3 NA